The 11 T cell receptor beta chains given below trace back to one sample, sequenced in a study of shared clonotypes between healthy human individuals. TCRdb's copy holds only in-frame clones and misses some; the assay was immunoSEQ multiplex PCR. This table holds 2 million to 2.5 million clones, around 93% found once. What was sequenced was naive CD4+ T cells from PBMCs. Subset reported: CD45RA+ positively selected. The receptors were gathered from a young man in good health. Some clones in this sample may be carry-over from other donors' samples.

The chain uses TRBV27 and TRBJ2-2; no clear D. The CDR3 has 14 residues. The V end lost 4 bases, the J end lost 7 bases, and 13 bases lay between the germline ends. Germline-derived CDR1 and CDR2 are MNHEY and SMNVEV (reference sequence). The CDR3 here is CASSYYRVGGELFF. The CDR3 bases are TGTGCCAGCAGTTATTATCGGGTAGGCGGGGAGCTGTTTTTT.

This clone showed up just a few times. This rearrangement joins TRBV28 to TRBJ1-1, with D tentatively TRBD1 (6 bases). Between the trimmed V and J ends, which lost 1 base and 11 bases, there was a span of 14 bases. The CDR3 runs to 13 residues. Germline V CDR1 and CDR2: MDHEN, SYDVKM. The CDR3 DNA reads as TGTGCCAGCAGTTTATTCGGGGGCCCGTTGGCTTTCTTT. Its translation is CASSLFGGPLAFF.

This clone was detected a few times. This rearrangement joins TRBV6-4 to TRBJ2-1; unclear D gene. There are 12 residues in the CDR3. V was pared by 0 bases and J by 3 bases, with 0 bases between. Germline assignment: CDR1 MRHNA and CDR2 SNTAGT. The DNA for the CDR3 is TGTGCCAGCAGTGACTCCTACAATGAGCAGTTCTTC. Its translation is CASSDSYNEQFF.

This clone was counted only a few times. V usage is TRBV11-2 and J usage is TRBJ1-1; 7 positions match TRBD1. Germline trimming cut 5 bases from V and 10 bases from J; bases unmatched to any gene: 10. The CDR3 has 13 amino acids. Per germline, CDR1 SGHAT and CDR2 FQNNGV. The CDR3 DNA reads as TGTGCCAGCAGCCGTGACAGGGAAAGACTAGCTTTCTTT. Translated: CASSRDRERLAFF.

The V and J genes are TRBV5-1 and TRBJ1-2; weak D call: TRBD1 (5 bases). This CDR3 has 13 amino acids. V was cut by 2 bases and J by 2 bases, with 7 bases left in between. The germline V gene encodes CDR1 SGHRS and CDR2 YFSETQ. The chain's CDR3 is CASSFRDNYGYTF. As DNA, the CDR3 is TGCGCCAGCAGCTTCCGGGACAACTATGGCTACACCTTC.

V is TRBV6-6 and J is TRBJ2-7, with TRBD1 matching 10 bases. The germline CDR1 and CDR2 sequences are MNHNY and SVGAGI (reference sequence). The ends lost 2 bases at V and 2 bases at J; junction bases unmatched: 3. This CDR3 comprises 15 residues. The CDR3 DNA sequence: TGTGCCAGCAGTTACCGGGACAGGGGTACCTACGAGCAGTACTTC. Protein product: CASSYRDRGTYEQYF.

The chain recombines TRBV28 with TRBJ2-7, with TRBD2 identical over 9 bases. Losses at the gene ends were 5 bases for V and 3 bases for J; bases not matched to a gene: 17. The germline V gene encodes CDR1 MDHEN and CDR2 SYDVKM. The CDR3 runs to 18 residues. The CDR3 loop is CASSPSWLREGLVYEQYF. CDR3 bases: TGTGCCAGCAGTCCCTCTTGGTTGCGGGAGGGCTTGGTCTACGAGCAGTACTTC.

Comments on this clone: The identical CDR3 is also encoded by other nucleotide sequences in the sample. This sequence joins TRBV28 and TRBJ2-2; weak D call: TRBD2 (5 bases). With 4 bases removed from V and 1 base from J, the gap between germline ends came to 10 bases. Germline CDR1 and CDR2: MDHEN and SYDVKM. This CDR3 comprises 15 residues. The CDR3 region has the DNA TGTGCCAGCAGTTCCCCCGGACTGAACACCGGGGAGCTGTTTTTT. Translating it yields CASSSPGLNTGELFF.

The chain has TRBV11-3 and TRBJ2-3; TRBD1 aligns across 8 bases. Losses at the gene ends were 5 bases for V and 3 bases for J; bases not matched to a gene: 4. The length of the CDR3 is 14 residues. From germline, CDR1 is SGHNT and CDR2 YENEEA. The CDR3: CASSPQGGTDTQYF. The CDR3 nucleotides read TGTGCCAGCAGCCCACAGGGGGGAACAGATACGCAGTATTTT.

Worth noting for this clone: Other DNA sequences in this specimen translate into the identical CDR3. CDR3 residues: CASSLVPGTEAFF. Written as DNA, the CDR3 is TGCGCCAGCAGCTTGGTACCGGGCACTGAAGCTTTCTTT. The chain is built from TRBV5-1 and TRBJ1-1; D is undetermined. The CDR3 covers 13 residues. Germline-derived CDR1 and CDR2 are SGHRS and YFSETQ. V lost 0 bases and J 4 bases, leaving 7 bases between the germline ends.

As for this clone: Other DNA sequences within the sample encode an identical CDR3. The chain combines TRBV2 with TRBJ1-2; D may be TRBD1 (5 bases). V was pared by 1 base and J by 2 bases, with 8 bases between. This CDR3 contains 14 residues. Germline CDR1 is SNHLY and CDR2 is FYNNEI. The DNA of the CDR3 is TGTGCCAGCAGTGAAGGAGGGGCCAACTATGGCTACACCTTC. Residues: CASSEGGANYGYTF.